Presented here are 30 T cell receptor beta chains from one specimen sequenced in a study of shared clonotypes between healthy human individuals. This table comes from immunoSEQ multiplex PCR, and its TCRdb copy is limited to in-frame clones, with some not included. There are a few million clones in the sample; approximately 94% occur only once, and less than 0.15% lies in the top ten. Sequenced material: naive CD4+ T cells sorted from blood. Indicated subset: CD45RA+ positively selected. The receptor set was obtained from a man aged 18-30 years in good health.

On this clone: The sample contains more than one DNA sequence encoding this CDR3. The V gene is TRBV7-2, the J gene TRBJ1-5; no reliable D call. The CDR3 is made up of 13 amino acids. Germline V gives CDR1 SGHTA, CDR2 FQGNSA. Trimming left V 6 bases short and J 1 base short, with 7 bases between. The CDR3 coding sequence is TGTGCCAGCAGTTCTGACAGCAATCAGCCCCAGCATTTT. It yields the protein CASSSDSNQPQHF.

The genes are TRBV4-3 and TRBJ2-1; 12 bases fit TRBD2. The length of the CDR3 is 16 residues. J lost 4 bases, V lost 4 bases, and 5 bases had no gene match. Germline assignment: CDR1 LGHNA and CDR2 YSLEER. The CDR3 reads CASSRTGTSGYNEQFF. The CDR3, as DNA: TGCGCCAGCAGCCGGACCGGGACTAGCGGGTACAATGAGCAGTTCTTC.

Note on this clone: This specimen includes other DNA sequences encoding the same CDR3. This chain links TRBV6-1 with TRBJ2-7; 10 bases map to TRBD1. The germline V gene has CDR1 MNHNS and CDR2 SASEGT. After removal of 4 bases from V and 2 bases from J, the junction contained 5 bases not matched to a gene. This CDR3 region has 15 residues. CDR3 coding DNA: TGTGCCAGCAGTGGGGGGACAGGGGCTACCTACGAGCAGTACTTC. Its protein is CASSGGTGATYEQYF.

This clone was observed a single time. The genes are TRBV5-4 and TRBJ1-2; TRBD1 matches 12 bases. V dropped 4 bases and J dropped 8; count of bases not matched to a gene: 9. Germline CDR1 reads SGHNT; CDR2 reads YYREEE (reference sequence). The CDR3 is made up of 15 amino acids. Written as DNA, the CDR3 is TGTGCCAGCAGCGGGGGGACAGGGGGCGTGGGAGGCTACACCTTC. This codes for CASSGGTGGVGGYTF. Based on the CDR3 plus reference TRBV5-4 and TRBJ1-2, the full variable domain is ETGVTQSPTHLIKTRGQQVTLRCSSQSGHNTVSWYQQALGQGPQFIFQYYREEENGRGNFPPRFSGLQFPNYSSELNVNALELDDSALYLCASSGGTGGVGGYTFGSGTRLTVV.

The V call is TRBV4-1, the J call TRBJ2-1, with D perhaps matching TRBD2 (5 bases). The CDR3 has 16 residues. Germline assignment: CDR1 MGHRA and CDR2 YSYEKL. The V end was cut by 5 bases, the J end by 9 bases, with 23 bases between. DNA of the CDR3: TGCGCCAGCAGCACCAATACTAGATCCCCAATCAGTGAGCAGTTCTTC. Its protein product is CASSTNTRSPISEQFF.

The chain carries TRBV25-1 and TRBJ2-1, with no clear D. The germline gives CDR1 MGHDK, CDR2 SYGVNS. V gave up 3 bases and J gave up 8 bases, with 11 bases separating them. This CDR3 contains 13 residues. CDR3 DNA sequence: TGTGCCAGCAGTGACGGAAGTAGTCATGAGCAGTTCTTC. This gives the protein CASSDGSSHEQFF.

V is TRBV4-1 and J is TRBJ1-5; D is possibly TRBD1 (5 bases). Germline V gene data show CDR1 as MGHRA and CDR2 as YSYEKL. This CDR3 spans 15 amino acids. V was pared by 0 bases and J by 6 bases, with 12 bases between. The CDR3 is CASSQDPRGSQPQHF. DNA of the CDR3: TGCGCCAGCAGCCAAGATCCCCGGGGGAGTCAGCCCCAGCATTTT.

This chain links TRBV7-2 with TRBJ2-7; perhaps D is TRBD1 or TRBD2 (5 bases each). The CDR3 has 16 residues. V shed 2 bases and J shed 0 bases, with 14 bases lying between them. CDR1 SGHTA and CDR2 FQGNSA come from the germline V gene. This chain's CDR3 is CASSLRVGTSSYEQYF. As DNA, the CDR3 is TGTGCCAGCAGCTTACGGGTGGGGACCTCCTCCTACGAGCAGTACTTC.

The chain couples TRBV6-5 to TRBJ2-2; 12 bases are a match to TRBD2. This CDR3 has 15 amino acids. J lost 6 bases, V lost 4 bases, and 3 bases had no gene match. The germline V gene encodes CDR1 MNHEY and CDR2 SVGAGI. The CDR3 sequence is CASSWTSGVSGELFF. DNA of the CDR3: TGTGCCAGCAGTTGGACTAGCGGGGTCTCCGGGGAGCTGTTTTTT.

This sequence joins TRBV19 and TRBJ2-2; maybe TRBD1 (6 bases). The CDR3 is made up of 14 amino acids. Germline CDR1 and CDR2: LNHDA and SQIVND (reference sequence). V dropped 6 bases and J dropped 6 bases, with 14 bases sitting between them. The CDR3 spells CASRVGGLPGELFF. Here the CDR3 DNA reads TGTGCCAGTAGGGTAGGGGGTCTCCCCGGGGAGCTGTTTTTT.

The J gene is TRBJ2-1, the V gene TRBV9; D is possibly TRBD1 or TRBD2 (7 bases each). Per germline, CDR1 SGDLS and CDR2 YYNGEE. The CDR3 is 15 residues long. V dropped 4 bases and J dropped 5 bases, with 16 bases sitting between them. The CDR3 loop is CASSRAGTVNNEQFF. CDR3 DNA: TGTGCCAGCAGCCGAGCGGGGACAGTCAACAATGAGCAGTTCTTC. Combining the CDR3 with reference TRBV9 and TRBJ2-1 gives the whole variable domain DSGVTQTPKHLITATGQRVTLRCSPRSGDLSVYWYQQSLDQGLQFLIQYYNGEERAKGNILERFSAQQFPDLHSELNLSSLELGDSALYFCASSRAGTVNNEQFFGPGTRLTVL.

As for this clone: The identical CDR3 is also encoded by other nucleotide sequences in the sample. This chain links TRBV18 with TRBJ2-3; D unclear. The CDR3 is made up of 12 amino acids. Germline assignment: CDR1 KGHSH and CDR2 LQKENI. Between the trimmed V and J ends, which lost 1 base and 4 bases, there was a span of 3 bases. This CDR3 is CASSPLADTQYF. CDR3 nucleotide sequence: TGTGCCAGCTCACCACTAGCAGATACGCAGTATTTT.

The CDR3 region is CASTKGTGGNNEQFF. The CDR3 DNA reads TGTGCCAGCACCAAGGGGACAGGGGGGAATAATGAGCAGTTCTTC. The chain employs TRBV27 and TRBJ2-1, with 11 bases lining up with TRBD1. CDR3 length equals 15 residues. V lost 7 bases, J lost 7 bases, and 9 bases stayed unmatched. Germline CDR1 is MNHEY and CDR2 is SMNVEV (reference sequence).

V is TRBV10-3 and J is TRBJ2-7, with 8 bases lining up with TRBD2. This CDR3 spans 16 amino acids. The V and J ends lost 0 bases and 7 bases, in that order; junction bases with no gene match: 11. The germline CDR1 and CDR2 sequences are ENHRY and SYGVKD. The CDR3 nucleotides are TGTGCCATCAGTGAGTCTTTCCCGGGGGGGCATCAAGAGCAGTACTTC. It encodes CAISESFPGGHQEQYF.

The gene calls are TRBV4-1 and TRBJ1-6; D not resolved. V lost 0 bases and J 1 base, leaving 7 bases between the germline ends. This CDR3 is 16 amino acids long. Germline V gene data show CDR1 as MGHRA and CDR2 as YSYEKL. CDR3: CASSQDKGSYNSPLHF. CDR3 DNA: TGCGCCAGCAGCCAAGATAAGGGATCCTATAATTCACCCCTCCACTTT.

This clone showed up just once. V is TRBV18 and J is TRBJ2-3, with unresolved D. CDR3 length: 15 amino acids. Trimming stripped 1 base from V and 0 bases from J, with 8 bases between. Per the germline V gene, CDR1 is KGHSH and CDR2 is LQKENI. The CDR3 bases are TGTGCCAGCTCACCACAGCTCGGAAGCACAGATACGCAGTATTTT. This sequence encodes CASSPQLGSTDTQYF.

V gene TRBV10-3 combines with J gene TRBJ2-3; D uncertain. Trimming left V 2 bases short and J 7 bases short, with 7 bases between. The CDR3 runs 12 residues. Germline values: CDR1 ENHRY, CDR2 SYGVKD. The CDR3 DNA is TGTGCCATCAGTGAGGCCATACATACGCAGTATTTT. As protein: CAISEAIHTQYF.

The genes are TRBV6-6 and TRBJ2-3; 9 bases match TRBD2. The CDR3 extends over 15 amino acids. The germline V gene has CDR1 MNHNY and CDR2 SVGAGI (reference sequence). Trimming removed 6 bases from V and 1 base from J; junction bases left unmatched: 5. The DNA for the CDR3 is TGTGCCAGCAGCTTTAGCGGGAGTGGCACAGATACGCAGTATTTT. It is translated as CASSFSGSGTDTQYF.

V is TRBV10-3 and J is TRBJ2-5; D is unresolved. Germline CDR1 is ENHRY and CDR2 is SYGVKD. Trimming took off 2 bases at V and 5 bases at J, with 9 bases between the two ends. The CDR3 totals 13 residues. The CDR3, as DNA: TGTGCCATCAGTGAGAGCCTCCCGGAGACCCAGTACTTC. It translates to CAISESLPETQYF.

The V gene is TRBV5-1, the J gene TRBJ1-3; D perhaps matches TRBD1 (6 bases). With 0 bases removed from V and 2 bases from J, the gap between germline ends came to 9 bases. This CDR3 is 15 amino acids long. Germline CDR1 and CDR2: SGHRS and YFSETQ. This CDR3 reads CASSLGAGAGNTIYF. The CDR3 DNA follows: TGCGCCAGCAGCTTGGGGGCAGGGGCTGGAAACACCATATATTTT.

The chain combines TRBV6-5 with TRBJ2-7; 9 bases line up with TRBD1. V lost 6 bases to trimming and J lost 9 bases; unmatched junction nucleotides: 6. Germline-derived CDR1 and CDR2 are MNHEY and SVGAGI. This CDR3 spans 12 amino acids. For the CDR3, the DNA is TGTGCCAGCAGCAGACAGGGGGAACGGCAGTACTTC. Protein: CASSRQGERQYF.

The chain has TRBV4-1 and TRBJ1-4, with 8 bases fitting TRBD1. This CDR3 has 15 residues. Per germline, CDR1 MGHRA and CDR2 YSYEKL. The V segment lost 4 bases and the J segment 3 bases; nucleotides outside the gene matches: 4. The CDR3 loop is CASSPTGGPNEKLFF. The DNA for the CDR3 is TGCGCCAGCAGCCCCACAGGGGGTCCTAATGAAAAACTGTTTTTT.

V is TRBV5-3 and J is TRBJ2-7; TRBD1 aligns across 11 bases. TRBV5-3 is annotated as an ORF whose role is uncertain. V shed 5 bases and J 7 bases; nucleotides not matched to a gene: 14. The CDR3 contains 16 residues. CDR3 sequence reads: CARSPRTGGEGREQYF. Written as DNA, the CDR3 is TGTGCCAGAAGTCCACGGACAGGGGGCGAAGGTAGGGAGCAGTACTTC.

This clone has a single count. The chain combines TRBV18 with TRBJ1-5, with TRBD1 matching over 9 bases. The trim removed 4 bases at V and 4 bases at J, leaving 5 bases unmatched. CDR1 is KGHSH, CDR2 LQKENI, per germline. This CDR3 region has 15 residues. CDR3 in amino acids: CASSLRQGENQPQHF. DNA for the CDR3: TGTGCCAGCTCACTCAGACAGGGGGAAAATCAGCCCCAGCATTTT.

The genes are TRBV4-3 and TRBJ2-1; D is possibly TRBD2 (5 bases). Deletions cut 1 base from V and 1 base from J, with 8 bases between. Germline values: CDR1 LGHNA, CDR2 YSLEER. The CDR3 contains 15 residues. The CDR3 reads CASSQAGKSYNEQFF. DNA of the CDR3: TGCGCCAGCAGCCAAGCCGGGAAGTCCTACAATGAGCAGTTCTTC.

The chain recombines TRBV30 with TRBJ1-4; unclear D gene. This CDR3 contains 13 residues. V dropped 1 base and J dropped 11 bases, with 14 bases sitting between them. Germline values: CDR1 GTSNPN, CDR2 SVGIG (reference sequence). CDR3 sequence reads: CAWSAGNLKKLFF. CDR3 nucleotide sequence: TGTGCCTGGAGTGCCGGGAACTTGAAGAAACTGTTTTTT.

The chain is built from TRBV18 and TRBJ2-5; no firm D call. The V and J ends lost 0 bases and 5 bases respectively, with 13 bases between them. In germline, CDR1 is KGHSH, CDR2 LQKENI. The CDR3 has 15 amino acids. The CDR3 loop reads CASSPPMKGSETQYF. The CDR3, as DNA: TGTGCCAGCTCACCACCGATGAAAGGGTCCGAGACCCAGTACTTC.

The V gene is TRBV28, the J gene TRBJ2-3; the D is unclear. V lost 3 bases, J lost 5 bases, and 12 bases lay in between. Germline V gene sequence: CDR1 MDHEN, CDR2 SYDVKM. The CDR3 has 14 amino acids. The CDR3 protein is CASSFLSAKDTQYF. The CDR3 DNA reads as TGTGCCAGCAGTTTCCTCTCAGCGAAAGATACGCAGTATTTT.

V and J are TRBV7-2 and TRBJ2-7; TRBD2 might be the D (6 bases). In germline, CDR1 is SGHTA, CDR2 FQGNSA. The V gene lost 5 bases and the J gene lost 12 bases, with 23 bases spanning the gap. This CDR3 comprises 14 residues. The CDR3 loop is CASSVGKTTWGLYF. CDR3 sequence (DNA): TGTGCCAGCAGCGTGGGTAAAACGACATGGGGACTGTACTTC.

This clone was seen a single time. This sequence joins TRBV5-1 and TRBJ2-6, with D hard to call. In germline, CDR1 is SGHRS, CDR2 YFSETQ. This CDR3 region has 14 residues. Trimming stripped 7 bases from V and 0 bases from J, with 8 bases between. The CDR3 nucleotides read TGCGCCAGCCAAGACGTCTCTGGGGCCAACGTCCTGACTTTC. Encoded protein: CASQDVSGANVLTF.